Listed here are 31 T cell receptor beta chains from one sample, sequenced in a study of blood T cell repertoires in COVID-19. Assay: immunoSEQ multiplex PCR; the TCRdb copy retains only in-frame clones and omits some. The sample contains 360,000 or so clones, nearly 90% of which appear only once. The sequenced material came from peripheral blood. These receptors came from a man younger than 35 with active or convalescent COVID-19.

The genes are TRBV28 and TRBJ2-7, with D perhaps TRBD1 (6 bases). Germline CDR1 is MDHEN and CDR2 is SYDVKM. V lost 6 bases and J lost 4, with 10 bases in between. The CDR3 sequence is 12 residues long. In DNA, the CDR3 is TGTGCCAGCAGCGAACAGGGATACGAGCAGTACTTC. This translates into CASSEQGYEQYF. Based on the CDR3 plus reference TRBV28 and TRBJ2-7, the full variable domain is DVKVTQSSRYLVKRTGEKVFLECVQDMDHENMFWYRQDPGLGLRLIYFSYDVKMKEKGDIPEGYSVSREKKERFSLILESASTNQTSMYLCASSEQGYEQYFGPGTRLTVT.

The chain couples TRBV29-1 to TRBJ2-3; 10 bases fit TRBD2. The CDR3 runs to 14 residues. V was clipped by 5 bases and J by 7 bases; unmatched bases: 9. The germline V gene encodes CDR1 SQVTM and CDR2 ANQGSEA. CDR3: CSVLTSGATNTQYF. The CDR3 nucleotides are TGCAGCGTTTTAACTAGCGGGGCCACGAATACGCAGTATTTT.

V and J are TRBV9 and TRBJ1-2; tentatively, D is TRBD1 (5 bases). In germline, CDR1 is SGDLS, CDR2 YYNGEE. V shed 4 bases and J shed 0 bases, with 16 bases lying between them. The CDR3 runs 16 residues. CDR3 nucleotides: TGTGCCAGCAGCATTGGGACTCCCGTTACTAACTATGGCTACACCTTC. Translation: CASSIGTPVTNYGYTF.

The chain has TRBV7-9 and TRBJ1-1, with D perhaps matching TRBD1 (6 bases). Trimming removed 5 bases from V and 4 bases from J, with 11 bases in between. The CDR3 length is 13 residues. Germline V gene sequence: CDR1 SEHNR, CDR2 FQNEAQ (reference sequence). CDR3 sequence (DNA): TGTGCCAGCAGCCCTACAGGGACCACTGAAGCTTTCTTT. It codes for CASSPTGTTEAFF.

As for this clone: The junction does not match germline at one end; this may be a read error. The CDR3 DNA reads as TGTGCCAGCAGCTTAGAAATTTCGGCAGGCAAGTCCTTC. Translation: CASSLEISAGKSF. V is TRBV7-6 and J is TRBJ1-2; no clear D. The V gene's germline CDR1 is SGHVS and CDR2 FNYEAQ. This CDR3 is built from 13 residues.

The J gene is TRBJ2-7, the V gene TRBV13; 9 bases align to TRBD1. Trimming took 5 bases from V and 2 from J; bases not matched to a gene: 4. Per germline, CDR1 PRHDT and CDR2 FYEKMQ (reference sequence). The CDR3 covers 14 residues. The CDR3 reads CASSLGQGPYEQYF. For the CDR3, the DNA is TGTGCCAGCAGCCTGGGACAGGGTCCCTACGAGCAGTACTTC.

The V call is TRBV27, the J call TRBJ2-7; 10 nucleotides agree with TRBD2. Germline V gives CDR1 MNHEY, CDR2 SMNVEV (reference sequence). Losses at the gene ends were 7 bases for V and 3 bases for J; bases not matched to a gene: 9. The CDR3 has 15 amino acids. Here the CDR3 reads CASMTRLAGFYEQYF. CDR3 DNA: TGTGCCAGCATGACCCGACTAGCGGGCTTCTACGAGCAGTACTTC.

The CDR3 loop reads CASSGLAGGQESYNEQFF. In nucleotides, the CDR3 is TGTGCCAGTAGCGGACTAGCGGGGGGACAAGAGTCTTACAATGAGCAGTTCTTC. The rearrangement uses TRBV19 and TRBJ2-1; 14 positions agree with TRBD2. V was clipped by 6 bases and J by 4 bases; unmatched bases: 11. This CDR3 has 18 residues. CDR1 is LNHDA and CDR2 is SQIVND in the germline V gene (reference sequence).

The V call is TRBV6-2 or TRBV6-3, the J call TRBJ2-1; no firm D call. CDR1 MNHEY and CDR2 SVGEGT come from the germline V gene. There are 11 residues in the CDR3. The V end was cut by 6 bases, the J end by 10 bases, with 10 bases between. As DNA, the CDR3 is TGTGCCAGCAGCAGACCCGGGGAGCAGTTCTTC. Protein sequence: CASSRPGEQFF.

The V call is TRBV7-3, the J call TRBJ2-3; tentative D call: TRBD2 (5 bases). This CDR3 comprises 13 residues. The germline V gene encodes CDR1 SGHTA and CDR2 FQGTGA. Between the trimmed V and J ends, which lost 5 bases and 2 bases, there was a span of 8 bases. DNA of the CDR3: TGTGCCAGCAGCCGACGGGACACAGATACGCAGTATTTT. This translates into CASSRRDTDTQYF. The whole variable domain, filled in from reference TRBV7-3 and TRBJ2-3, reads GAGVSQTPSNKVTEKGKYVELRCDPISGHTALYWYRQSLGQGPEFLIYFQGTGAADDSGLPNDRFFAVRPEGSVSTLKIQRTERGDSAVYLCASSRRDTDTQYFGPGTRLTVL.

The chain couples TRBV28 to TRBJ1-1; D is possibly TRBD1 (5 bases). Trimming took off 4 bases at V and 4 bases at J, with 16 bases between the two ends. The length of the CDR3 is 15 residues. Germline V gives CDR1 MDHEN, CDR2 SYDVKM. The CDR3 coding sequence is TGTGCCAGCAGTTCCGCCGATTTTAGGGGCACTGAAGCTTTCTTT. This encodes CASSSADFRGTEAFF. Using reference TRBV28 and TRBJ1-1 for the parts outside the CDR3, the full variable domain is DVKVTQSSRYLVKRTGEKVFLECVQDMDHENMFWYRQDPGLGLRLIYFSYDVKMKEKGDIPEGYSVSREKKERFSLILESASTNQTSMYLCASSSADFRGTEAFFGQGTRLTVV.

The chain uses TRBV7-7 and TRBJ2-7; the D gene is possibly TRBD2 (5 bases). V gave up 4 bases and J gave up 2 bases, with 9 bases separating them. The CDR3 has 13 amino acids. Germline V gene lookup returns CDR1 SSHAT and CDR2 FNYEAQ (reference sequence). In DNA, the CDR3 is TGTGCCAGCAGCTCCGGGGTCCCCTACGAGCAGTACTTC. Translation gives CASSSGVPYEQYF.

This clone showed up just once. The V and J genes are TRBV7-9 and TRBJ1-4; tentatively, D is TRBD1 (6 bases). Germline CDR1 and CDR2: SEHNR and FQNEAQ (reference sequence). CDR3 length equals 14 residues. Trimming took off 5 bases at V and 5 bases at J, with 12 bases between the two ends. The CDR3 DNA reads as TGTGCCAGCAGCATCGCAGGGGTGAATGAAAAACTGTTTTTT. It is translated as CASSIAGVNEKLFF.

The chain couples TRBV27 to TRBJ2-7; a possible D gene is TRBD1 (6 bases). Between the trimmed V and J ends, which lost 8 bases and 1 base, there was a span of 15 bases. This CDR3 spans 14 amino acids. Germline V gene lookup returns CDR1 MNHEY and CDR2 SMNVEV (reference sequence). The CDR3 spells CASAMQGPSYEQYF. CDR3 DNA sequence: TGTGCCAGCGCCATGCAGGGGCCATCCTACGAGCAGTACTTC.

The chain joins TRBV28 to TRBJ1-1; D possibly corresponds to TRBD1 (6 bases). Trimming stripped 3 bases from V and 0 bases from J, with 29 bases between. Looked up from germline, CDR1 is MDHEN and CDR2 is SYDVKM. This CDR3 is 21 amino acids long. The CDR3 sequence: CASSFLAASGAKSTMNTEAFF. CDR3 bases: TGTGCCAGCAGTTTTCTCGCGGCCTCAGGGGCCAAAAGCACAATGAACACTGAAGCTTTCTTT. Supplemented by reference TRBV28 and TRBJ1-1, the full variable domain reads DVKVTQSSRYLVKRTGEKVFLECVQDMDHENMFWYRQDPGLGLRLIYFSYDVKMKEKGDIPEGYSVSREKKERFSLILESASTNQTSMYLCASSFLAASGAKSTMNTEAFFGQGTRLTVV.

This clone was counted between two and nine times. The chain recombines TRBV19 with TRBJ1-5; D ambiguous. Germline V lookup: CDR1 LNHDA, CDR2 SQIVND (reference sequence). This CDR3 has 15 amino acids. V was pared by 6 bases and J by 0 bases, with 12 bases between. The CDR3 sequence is CASSLTPYSNQPQHF. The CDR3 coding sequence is TGTGCCAGTAGCCTGACACCTTATAGCAATCAGCCCCAGCATTTT.

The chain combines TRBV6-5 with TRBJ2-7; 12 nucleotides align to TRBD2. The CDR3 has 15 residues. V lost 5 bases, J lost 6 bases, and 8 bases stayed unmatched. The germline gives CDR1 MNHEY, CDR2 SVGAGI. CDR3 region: CASSTRLAGVSEQYF. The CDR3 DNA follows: TGTGCCAGCAGTACCAGACTAGCGGGAGTTTCCGAGCAGTACTTC.

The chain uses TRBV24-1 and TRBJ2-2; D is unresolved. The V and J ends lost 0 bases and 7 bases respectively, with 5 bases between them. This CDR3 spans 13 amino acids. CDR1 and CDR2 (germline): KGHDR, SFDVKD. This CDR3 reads CATSDLSYGELFF. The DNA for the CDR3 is TGTGCCACCAGTGATTTGTCGTACGGGGAGCTGTTTTTT.

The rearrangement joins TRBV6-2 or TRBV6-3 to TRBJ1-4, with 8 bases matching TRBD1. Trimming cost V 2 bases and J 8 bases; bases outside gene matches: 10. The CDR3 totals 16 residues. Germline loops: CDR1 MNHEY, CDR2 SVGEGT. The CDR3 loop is CASSYQIGTGHEKLFF. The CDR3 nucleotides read TGTGCCAGCAGTTACCAAATCGGGACAGGTCACGAAAAACTGTTTTTT.

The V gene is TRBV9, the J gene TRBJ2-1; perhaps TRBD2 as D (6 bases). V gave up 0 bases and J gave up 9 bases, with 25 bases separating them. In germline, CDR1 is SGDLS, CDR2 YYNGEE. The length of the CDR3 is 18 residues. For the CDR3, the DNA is TGTGCCAGCAGCGTAGTCGGCCTAGCGAGAAAGGTCTTATCTGAGCAGTTCTTC. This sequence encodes CASSVVGLARKVLSEQFF.

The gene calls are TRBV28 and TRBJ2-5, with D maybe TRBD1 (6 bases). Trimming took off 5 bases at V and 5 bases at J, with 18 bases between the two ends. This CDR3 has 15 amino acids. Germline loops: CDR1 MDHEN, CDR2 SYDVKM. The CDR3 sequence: CASSTPTGPGETQYF. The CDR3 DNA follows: TGTGCCAGCAGTACCCCGACAGGTCCGGGGGAGACCCAGTACTTC. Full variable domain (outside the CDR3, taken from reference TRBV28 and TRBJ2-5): DVKVTQSSRYLVKRTGEKVFLECVQDMDHENMFWYRQDPGLGLRLIYFSYDVKMKEKGDIPEGYSVSREKKERFSLILESASTNQTSMYLCASSTPTGPGETQYFGPGTRLLVL.

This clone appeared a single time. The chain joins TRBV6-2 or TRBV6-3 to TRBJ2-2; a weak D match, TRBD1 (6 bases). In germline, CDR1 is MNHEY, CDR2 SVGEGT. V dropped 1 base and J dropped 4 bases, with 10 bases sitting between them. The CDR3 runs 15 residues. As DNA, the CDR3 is TGTGCCAGCAGTTACTTCAGGGGTGGCACCGGGGAGCTGTTTTTT. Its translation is CASSYFRGGTGELFF.

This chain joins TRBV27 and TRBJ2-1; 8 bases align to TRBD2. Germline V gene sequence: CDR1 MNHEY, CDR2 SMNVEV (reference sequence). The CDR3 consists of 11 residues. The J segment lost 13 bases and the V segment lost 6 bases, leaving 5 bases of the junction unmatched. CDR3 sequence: CASRTGGVQFF. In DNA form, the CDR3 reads TGTGCCAGCAGGACGGGGGGGGTACAGTTCTTC.

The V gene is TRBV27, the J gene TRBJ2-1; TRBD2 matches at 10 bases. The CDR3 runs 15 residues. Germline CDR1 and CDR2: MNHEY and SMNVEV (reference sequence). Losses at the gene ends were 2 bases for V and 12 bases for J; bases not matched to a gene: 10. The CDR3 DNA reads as TGTGCCAGCAGTTTAGGGGCTAGCGGGGGTTTCGGGCAGTTCTTC. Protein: CASSLGASGGFGQFF.

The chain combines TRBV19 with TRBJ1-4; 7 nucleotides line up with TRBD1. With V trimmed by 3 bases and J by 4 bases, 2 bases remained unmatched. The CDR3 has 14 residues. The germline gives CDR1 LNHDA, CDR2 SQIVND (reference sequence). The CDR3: CASSMDRNNEKLFF. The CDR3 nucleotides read TGTGCCAGTAGTATGGACAGGAATAATGAAAAACTGTTTTTT.

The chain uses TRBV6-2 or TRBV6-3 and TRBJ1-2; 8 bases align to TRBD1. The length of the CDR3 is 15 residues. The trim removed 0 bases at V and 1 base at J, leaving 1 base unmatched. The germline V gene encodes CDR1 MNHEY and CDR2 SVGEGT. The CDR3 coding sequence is TGTGCCAGCAGTTACTCGGGACAGGATAACTATGGCTACACCTTC. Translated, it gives CASSYSGQDNYGYTF.

The CDR3 loop is CATSRDRGLGETQYF. The CDR3, as DNA: TGTGCCACAAGTAGGGACAGGGGGCTGGGGGAGACCCAGTACTTC. The chain couples TRBV19 to TRBJ2-5; 12 bases agree with TRBD1. The CDR3 totals 15 residues. Germline CDR1 reads LNHDA; CDR2 reads SQIVND (reference sequence). With 10 bases clipped from V and 5 bases from J, the junction kept 11 bases outside the gene matches.

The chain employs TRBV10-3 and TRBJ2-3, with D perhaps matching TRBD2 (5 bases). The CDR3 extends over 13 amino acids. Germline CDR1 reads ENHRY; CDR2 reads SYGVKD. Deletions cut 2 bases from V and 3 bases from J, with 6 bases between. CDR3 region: CAISERETDTQYF. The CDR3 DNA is TGTGCCATCAGTGAGCGGGAAACAGATACGCAGTATTTT.

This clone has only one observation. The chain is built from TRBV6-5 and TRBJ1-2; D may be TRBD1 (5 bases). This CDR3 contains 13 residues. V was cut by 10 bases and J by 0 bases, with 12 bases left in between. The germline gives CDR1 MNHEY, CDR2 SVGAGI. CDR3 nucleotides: TGTGCCACGACAGACGGATCTAACTATGGCTACACCTTC. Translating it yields CATTDGSNYGYTF.

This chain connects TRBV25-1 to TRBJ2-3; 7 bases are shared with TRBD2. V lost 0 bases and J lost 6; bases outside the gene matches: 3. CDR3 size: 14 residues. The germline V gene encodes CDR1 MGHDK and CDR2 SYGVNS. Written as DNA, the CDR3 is TGTGCCAGCAGTGAATATCGGACTAGGGATACGCAGTATTTT. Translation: CASSEYRTRDTQYF. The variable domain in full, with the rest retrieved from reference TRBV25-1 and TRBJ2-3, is EADIYQTPRYLVIGTGKKITLECSQTMGHDKMYWYQQDPGMELHLIHYSYGVNSTEKGDLSSESTVSRIRTEHFPLTLESARPSHTSQYLCASSEYRTRDTQYFGPGTRLTVL.

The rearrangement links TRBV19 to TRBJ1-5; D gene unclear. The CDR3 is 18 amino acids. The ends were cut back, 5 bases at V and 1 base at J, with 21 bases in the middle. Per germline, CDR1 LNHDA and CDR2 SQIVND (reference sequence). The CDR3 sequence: CASSLQRVSMRSNQPQHF. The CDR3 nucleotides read TGTGCCAGTAGTCTTCAGCGGGTCTCCATGCGGAGCAATCAGCCCCAGCATTTT.